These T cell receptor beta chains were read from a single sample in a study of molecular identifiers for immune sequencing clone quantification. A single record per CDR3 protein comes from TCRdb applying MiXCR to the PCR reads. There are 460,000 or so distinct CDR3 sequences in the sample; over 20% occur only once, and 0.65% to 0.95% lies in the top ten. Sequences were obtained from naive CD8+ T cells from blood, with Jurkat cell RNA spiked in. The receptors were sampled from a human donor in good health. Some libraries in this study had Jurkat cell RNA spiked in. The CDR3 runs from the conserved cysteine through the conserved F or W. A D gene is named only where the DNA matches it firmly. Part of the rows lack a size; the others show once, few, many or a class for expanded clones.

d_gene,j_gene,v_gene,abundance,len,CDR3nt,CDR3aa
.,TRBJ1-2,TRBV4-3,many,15,TGCGCCAGCAGCCAAGAATTGGTCGGGGACTATGGCTACACCTTC,CASSQELVGDYGYTF
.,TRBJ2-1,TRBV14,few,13,TGTGCCAGCAGCCAGGCGGGGTTAGGTGAGCAGTTCTTC,CASSQAGLGEQFF
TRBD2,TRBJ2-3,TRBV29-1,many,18,TGCAGCGTTGAAGATCTTTGGGGGCGGGAGGAGGGCACAGATACGCAGTATTTT,CSVEDLWGREEGTDTQYF
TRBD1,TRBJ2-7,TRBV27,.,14,TGTGCCAGCAGTCCGGGACAGGTTCCCTACGAGCAGTACTTC,CASSPGQVPYEQYF
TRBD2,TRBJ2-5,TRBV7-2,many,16,TGTGCCAGCAGCCCAAGACTAGCGGGACTTGGAGAGACCCAGTACTTC,CASSPRLAGLGETQYF
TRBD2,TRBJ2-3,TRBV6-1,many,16,TGTGCCAGCTCCCCTCGTCTAGCGGGAGGTACAGATACGCAGTATTTT,CASSPRLAGGTDTQYF
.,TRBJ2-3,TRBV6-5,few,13,TGTGCCAGCAGTCCTTTCGTCACAGATACGCAGTATTTT,CASSPFVTDTQYF
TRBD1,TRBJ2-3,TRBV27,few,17,TGTGCCAGCAGTTTTGGGGCCGTACAGGGGACCCCAGATACGCAGTATTTT,CASSFGAVQGTPDTQYF
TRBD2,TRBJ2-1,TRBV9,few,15,TGTGCCAGCAGCGTAGACGGGAGGGCCTTAGATGAGCAGTTCTTC,CASSVDGRALDEQFF
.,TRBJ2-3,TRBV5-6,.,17,TGTGCCAGCAGCTTGGGGAAAATAGCGGAAGCGACAGATACGCAGTATTTT,CASSLGKIAEATDTQYF
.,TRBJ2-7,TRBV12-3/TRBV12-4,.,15,TGTGCCAGCAGTTTTTCGGGGGAGTCGAACTACGAGCAGTACTTC,CASSFSGESNYEQYF
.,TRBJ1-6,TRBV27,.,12,TGTGCCAGCAGTCCCTATAATCCACCCCTCCACTTT,CASSPYNPPLHF
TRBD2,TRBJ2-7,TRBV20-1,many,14,TGCAGTGCTAGCGGGCAGCGGGAGCTCTACGAGCAGTACTTC,CSASGQRELYEQYF
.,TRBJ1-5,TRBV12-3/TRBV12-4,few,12,TGTGCCAGCAGTTTAGCGTTCCGTACCCAGCATTTT,CASSLAFRTQHF
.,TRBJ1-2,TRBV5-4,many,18,TGTGCCAGCAGCGCGGAAACAGGGCTCCTTGCTATTAACTATGGCTACACCTTC,CASSAETGLLAINYGYTF
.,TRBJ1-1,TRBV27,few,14,TGTGCCAGCAGTCTGCTGGGGCCCAGCACTGAAGCTTTCTTT,CASSLLGPSTEAFF
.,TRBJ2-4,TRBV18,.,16,TGTGCCAGCTCGCTGTACCCAGAAGAGACCAAAAACATTCAGTACTTC,CASSLYPEETKNIQYF
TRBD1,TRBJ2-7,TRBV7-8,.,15,TGTGCCAGCAGCTGGGACAGGGGGCTAAGGAACGAGCAGTACTTC,CASSWDRGLRNEQYF
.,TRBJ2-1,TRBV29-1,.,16,TGCAGCGTCGATGACAGGGCGGGGGGACTCTACAATGAGCAGTTCTTC,CSVDDRAGGLYNEQFF
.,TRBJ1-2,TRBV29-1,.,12,TGCAGCGTTGAGGGGACATCGGGTGGCTACACCTTC,CSVEGTSGGYTF
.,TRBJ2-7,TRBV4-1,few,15,TGCGCCAGCAGCCAAGCTCCCGGTTCTACCTACGAGCAGTACTTC,CASSQAPGSTYEQYF
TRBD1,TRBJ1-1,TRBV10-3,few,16,TGTGCCATCAGTGGGGGACAGGAGAGGAACTGGGATGAAGCTTTCTTT,CAISGGQERNWDEAFF
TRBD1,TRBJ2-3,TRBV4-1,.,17,TGCGCCAGCAGCCCTAAAAAGGGACAGATAACCACAGATACGCAGTATTTT,CASSPKKGQITTDTQYF
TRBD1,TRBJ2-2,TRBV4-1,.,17,TGCGCCAGCAGCCCTCCAACCGGGACAGAAAACACCGGGGAGCTGTTTTTT,CASSPPTGTENTGELFF
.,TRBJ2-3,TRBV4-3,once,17,TGCGCCAGCAGCCAAGAAACAGGAGTGGGGATCGCAGATACGCAGTATTTT,CASSQETGVGIADTQYF
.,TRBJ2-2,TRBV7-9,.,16,TGTGCCAGCAGCTCCATCCCGGGGGCGGGCACCGGGGAGCTGTTTTTT,CASSSIPGAGTGELFF
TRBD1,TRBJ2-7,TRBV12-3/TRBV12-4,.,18,TGTACCAGCAGTTTACGTGACAGGGGGAATTGGCGCTCCTACGAGCAGTACTTC,CTSSLRDRGNWRSYEQYF
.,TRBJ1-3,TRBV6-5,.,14,TGTGCCAGCACGACAAGGTTCTCTGGAAACACCATATATTTT,CASTTRFSGNTIYF
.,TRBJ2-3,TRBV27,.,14,TGTGCCAGCAGTTCCGACACCCCGGCGGATACGCAGTATTTT,CASSSDTPADTQYF
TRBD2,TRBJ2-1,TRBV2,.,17,TGTGCCAGCAGTAAGCCCTGGACTAGCGGCTCCTACAATGAGCAGTTCTTC,CASSKPWTSGSYNEQFF
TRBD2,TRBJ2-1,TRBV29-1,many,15,TGCAGCGTTGAAGTCCAGCGGGAGAATACACGGGAGCAGTTCTTC,CSVEVQRENTREQFF
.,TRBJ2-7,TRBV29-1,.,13,TGCAGCGTTGAAGGCCATAGGGCATACGAGCAGTACTTC,CSVEGHRAYEQYF
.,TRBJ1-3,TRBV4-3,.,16,TGCGCCAGCAGCCAAGATAAGGGGACCTCTGGAAACACCATATATTTT,CASSQDKGTSGNTIYF
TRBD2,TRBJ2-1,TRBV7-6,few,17,TGTGCCAGCAGCCGGAGGAGGGAGGGCGTGACAACAAATGAGCAGTTCTTC,CASSRRREGVTTNEQFF
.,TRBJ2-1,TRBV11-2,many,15,TGTGCCAGCAGCTTAGTGTTGTCCAGCGCCAATGAGCAGTTCTTC,CASSLVLSSANEQFF
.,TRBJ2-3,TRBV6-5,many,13,TGTGCCAGCAGTCAGTCGTCTGCCCTCGGGCAGTATTTT,CASSQSSALGQYF
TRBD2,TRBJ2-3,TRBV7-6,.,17,TGTGCCGGCAGCTTAAGCGGGGGAACATCTAGCACAGATACGCAGTATTTT,CAGSLSGGTSSTDTQYF
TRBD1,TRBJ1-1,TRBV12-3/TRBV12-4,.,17,TGTGCCAGCAGTTTCCCAGGGGACAGCGGGTTTAACACTGAAGCTTTCTTT,CASSFPGDSGFNTEAFF
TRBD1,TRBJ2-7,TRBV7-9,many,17,TGTGCCAGCAGTCCCGGGACAGGGGCGACCGACCGCTACGAGCAGTACTTC,CASSPGTGATDRYEQYF
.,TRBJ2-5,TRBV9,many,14,TGTGCCAGCAGCGTAGGAGGTACCCAAGAGACCCAGTACTTC,CASSVGGTQETQYF
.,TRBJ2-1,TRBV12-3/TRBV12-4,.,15,TGTGCCAGCAGTCCGGACATGAGTTCCTACAATGAGCAGTTCTTC,CASSPDMSSYNEQFF
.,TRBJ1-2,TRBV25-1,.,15,TGTGCCAGCAGTGACCCAGGGACCGAAGGGCGTGGCTACACCTTC,CASSDPGTEGRGYTF
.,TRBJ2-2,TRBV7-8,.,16,TGTGCCAGCAGCCCTCATCGGGGGCAGAACACCGGGGAGCTGTTTTTT,CASSPHRGQNTGELFF
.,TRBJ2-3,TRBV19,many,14,TGTGCCATCTCCGGGACTCACAGCACAGATACGCAGTATTTT,CAISGTHSTDTQYF
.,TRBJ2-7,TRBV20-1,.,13,TGCAGTGCTAGCGACATTTCAGACTACGAGCAGTACTTC,CSASDISDYEQYF
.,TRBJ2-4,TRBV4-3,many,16,TGCGCCAGCAGCCCCGAGAGGGTACTAGCCAAAAACATTCAGTACTTC,CASSPERVLAKNIQYF
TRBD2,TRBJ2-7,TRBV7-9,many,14,TGTGCCAGCAGCTCCGAGCGGGGGGCCTACGAGCAGTACTTC,CASSSERGAYEQYF
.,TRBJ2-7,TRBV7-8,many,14,TGTGCCAGCAGCTTAGCCGACCCCTGGATTGAGCAGTACTTC,CASSLADPWIEQYF
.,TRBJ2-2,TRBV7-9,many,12,TGTGCCAGCAGCTTTGGGTCCGGGGAGCTGTTTTTT,CASSFGSGELFF
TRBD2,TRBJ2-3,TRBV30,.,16,TGTGCCTGGAGTGTTGGCGGGGGGTGGGGCACAGATACGCAGTATTTT,CAWSVGGGWGTDTQYF
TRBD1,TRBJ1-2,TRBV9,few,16,TGTGCCAGCAGCCCTGGGACAGGGGGCGCCAGCTATGGCTACACCTTC,CASSPGTGGASYGYTF
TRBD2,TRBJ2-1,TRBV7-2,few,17,TGTGCCAGCAGCTTGTCACTAGCGCCGAGCTCCTACAATGAGCAGTTCTTC,CASSLSLAPSSYNEQFF
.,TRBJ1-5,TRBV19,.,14,TGTGCCAGTAGTATAGGTCGAGGGAATCAGCCCCAGCATTTT,CASSIGRGNQPQHF
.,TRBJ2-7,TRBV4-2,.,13,TGTGCCAGCAGCCAGGAGGGGGCCTACGAGCAGTACTTC,CASSQEGAYEQYF
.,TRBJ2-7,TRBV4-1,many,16,TGCGCCAGCAGCCAAGATAAAGAACAGGGTTATTACGAGCAGTACTTC,CASSQDKEQGYYEQYF